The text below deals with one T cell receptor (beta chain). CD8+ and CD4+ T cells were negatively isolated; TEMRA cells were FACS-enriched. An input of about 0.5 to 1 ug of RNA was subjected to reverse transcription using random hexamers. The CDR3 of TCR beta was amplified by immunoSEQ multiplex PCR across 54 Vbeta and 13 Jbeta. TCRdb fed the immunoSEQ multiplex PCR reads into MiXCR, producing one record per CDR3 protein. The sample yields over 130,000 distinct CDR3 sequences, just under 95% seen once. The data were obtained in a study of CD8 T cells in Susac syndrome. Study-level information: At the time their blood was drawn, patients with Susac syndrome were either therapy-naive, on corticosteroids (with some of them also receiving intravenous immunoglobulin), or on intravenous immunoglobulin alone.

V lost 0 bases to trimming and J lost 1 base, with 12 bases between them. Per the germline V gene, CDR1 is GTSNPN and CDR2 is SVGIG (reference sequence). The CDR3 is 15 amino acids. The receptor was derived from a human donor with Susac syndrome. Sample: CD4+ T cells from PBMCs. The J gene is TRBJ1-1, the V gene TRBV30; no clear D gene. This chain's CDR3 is CAWSVDPRPNTEAFF. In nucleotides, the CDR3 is TGTGCCTGGAGTGTAGACCCACGACCGAACACTGAAGCTTTCTTT.